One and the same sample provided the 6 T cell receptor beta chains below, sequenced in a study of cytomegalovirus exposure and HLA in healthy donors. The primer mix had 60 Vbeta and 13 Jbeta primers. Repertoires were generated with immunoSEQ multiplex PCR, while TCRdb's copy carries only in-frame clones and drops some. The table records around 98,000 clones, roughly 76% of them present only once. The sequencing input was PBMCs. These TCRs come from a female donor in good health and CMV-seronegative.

CDR3 sequence: CASSQLGVNYGYTF. The CDR3 DNA follows: TGCGCCAGCAGCCAACTAGGGGTAAACTATGGCTACACCTTC. The chain is built from TRBV4-1 and TRBJ1-2; a weak D match, TRBD1 (5 bases). V dropped 2 bases and J dropped 2 bases, with 9 bases sitting between them. The CDR3 sequence is 14 residues long. CDR1 and CDR2 (germline): MGHRA, YSYEKL.

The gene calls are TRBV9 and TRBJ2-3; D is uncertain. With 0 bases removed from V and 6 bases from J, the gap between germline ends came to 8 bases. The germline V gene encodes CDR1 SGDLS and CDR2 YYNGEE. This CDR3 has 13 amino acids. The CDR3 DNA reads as TGTGCCAGCAGCGTAGACCCGGTGGATACGCAGTATTTT. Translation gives CASSVDPVDTQYF.

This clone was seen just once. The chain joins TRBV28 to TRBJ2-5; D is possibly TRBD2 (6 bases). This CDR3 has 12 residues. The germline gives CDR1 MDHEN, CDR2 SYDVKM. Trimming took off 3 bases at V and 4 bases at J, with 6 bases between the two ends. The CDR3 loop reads CASSFGGETQYF. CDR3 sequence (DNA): TGTGCCAGCAGTTTCGGGGGAGAGACCCAGTACTTC.

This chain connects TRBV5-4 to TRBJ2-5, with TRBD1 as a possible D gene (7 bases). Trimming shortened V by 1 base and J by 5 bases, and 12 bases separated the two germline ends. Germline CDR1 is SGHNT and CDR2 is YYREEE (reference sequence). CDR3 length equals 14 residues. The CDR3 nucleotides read TGTGCCAGCAGCTTGCAGGGGGGAACGGAGACCCAGTACTTC. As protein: CASSLQGGTETQYF. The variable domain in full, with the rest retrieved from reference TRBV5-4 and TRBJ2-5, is ETGVTQSPTHLIKTRGQQVTLRCSSQSGHNTVSWYQQALGQGPQFIFQYYREEENGRGNFPPRFSGLQFPNYSSELNVNALELDDSALYLCASSLQGGTETQYFGPGTRLLVL.

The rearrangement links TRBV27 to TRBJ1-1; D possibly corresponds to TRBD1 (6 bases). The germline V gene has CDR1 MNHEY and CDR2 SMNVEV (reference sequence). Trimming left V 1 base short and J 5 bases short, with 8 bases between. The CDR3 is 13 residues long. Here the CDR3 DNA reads TGTGCCAGCAGTTTATATCAGGGGACTGAAGCTTTCTTT. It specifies CASSLYQGTEAFF.

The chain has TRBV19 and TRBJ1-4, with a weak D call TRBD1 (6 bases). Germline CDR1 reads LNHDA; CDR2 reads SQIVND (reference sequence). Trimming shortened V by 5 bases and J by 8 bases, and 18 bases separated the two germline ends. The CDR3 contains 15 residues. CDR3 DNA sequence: TGTGCCAGTAGTTGGCGACAGGAGGTTCGAGAAAAACTGTTTTTT. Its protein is CASSWRQEVREKLFF.